This T cell receptor beta chain was found in a study of T cell changes during pregnancy in multiple sclerosis. Per germline, CDR1 SGHVS and CDR2 FQNEAQ. Trimming left V 0 bases short and J 3 bases short, with 18 bases between. The CDR3 length is 18 residues. The repertoire was sequenced with immunoSEQ multiplex PCR; TCRdb's copy has only in-frame clones and lacks some. The sample includes about 57,000 clones, 80% to 90% of them seen just once. The chain couples TRBV7-8 to TRBJ2-1, with D maybe TRBD2 (5 bases). The material sequenced was CD4+ T cells from peripheral blood mononuclear cells, taken in the third trimester of pregnancy. This clonotype originated in a female donor with multiple sclerosis, enrolled in a pregnancy study. This CDR3 is CASSLARLPFEVYNEQFF. The CDR3 DNA reads as TGTGCCAGCAGCTTAGCCAGACTACCGTTTGAAGTCTACAATGAGCAGTTCTTC.